This passage covers 28 T cell receptor beta chains from one sample sequenced in a study of shared clonotypes between healthy human individuals. Clones were read by immunoSEQ multiplex PCR, and TCRdb kept only the in-frame ones, dropping some. The table lists around 240,000 clones, under 80% of them singletons. Sequenced input: memory CD4+ T cells sorted from blood. The subset is: CD45RA-negative fraction. These receptors originate from a man younger than 40 in good health.

This chain connects TRBV7-8 to TRBJ1-1; D remains unclear. The CDR3 spans 16 residues. The germline V gene has CDR1 SGHVS and CDR2 FQNEAQ. The V and J ends lost 0 bases and 0 bases respectively, with 11 bases between them. CDR3 sequence reads: CASSLAGLGMNTEAFF. Here the CDR3 DNA reads TGTGCCAGCAGCTTAGCTGGGCTGGGGATGAACACTGAAGCTTTCTTT. The full variable domain, in which reference TRBV7-8 and TRBJ1-1 provide the parts outside the CDR3, is GAGVSQSPRYKVAKRGQDVALRCDPISGHVSLFWYQQALGQGPEFLTYFQNEAQLDKSGLPSDRFFAERPEGSVSTLKIQRTQQEDSAVYLCASSLAGLGMNTEAFFGQGTRLTVV.

This clone was recorded at least ten times. The chain uses TRBV15 and TRBJ1-5; D might be TRBD1 (6 bases). CDR3 length: 13 amino acids. Trimming pared 5 bases from V and 5 bases from J, leaving 10 bases between. CDR1 is LNHNV and CDR2 is YYDKDF in the germline V gene (reference sequence). The CDR3 DNA is TGTGCCACCAGCTGGACAGTTTATCAGCCCCAGCATTTT. Its protein product is CATSWTVYQPQHF. The full variable domain, its missing parts supplied by reference TRBV15 and TRBJ1-5, is DAMVIQNPRYQVTQFGKPVTLSCSQTLNHNVMYWYQQKSSQAPKLLFHYYDKDFNNEADTPDNFQSRRPNTSFCFLDIRSPGLGDTAMYLCATSWTVYQPQHFGDGTRLSIL.

The rearrangement links TRBV28 to TRBJ2-7, with 9 bases that match TRBD2. The CDR3 totals 15 residues. The J segment lost 2 bases and the V segment lost 6 bases, leaving 8 bases of the junction unmatched. The germline CDR1 and CDR2 sequences are MDHEN and SYDVKM. CDR3 DNA: TGTGCCAGCAGAGCGCAACTAGCGGGCGCCTACGAGCAGTACTTC. Its translation: CASRAQLAGAYEQYF.

The chain has TRBV25-1 and TRBJ2-5; D possibly corresponds to TRBD2 (6 bases). V lost 5 bases and J 5 bases, leaving 18 bases between the germline ends. CDR1 is MGHDK and CDR2 is SYGVNS in the germline V gene. The CDR3 runs 15 residues. The CDR3 bases are TGTGCCAGCAGTTCCCCCCGCGGGGATCTCGAGACCCAGTACTTC. This encodes CASSSPRGDLETQYF.

The gene calls are TRBV2 and TRBJ1-2; D is uncertain. Per germline, CDR1 SNHLY and CDR2 FYNNEI. Trimming removed 2 bases from V and 0 bases from J, with 13 bases in between. CDR3 size: 16 residues. The CDR3 sequence: CASSERGNSANYGYTF. The CDR3 DNA is TGTGCCAGCAGTGAACGAGGGAACTCGGCTAACTATGGCTACACCTTC.

The V and J genes are TRBV4-3 and TRBJ1-3, with D unresolved. From germline, CDR1 is LGHNA and CDR2 YSLEER. V gave up 0 bases and J gave up 0 bases, with 9 bases separating them. The CDR3 consists of 16 residues. The CDR3 coding sequence is TGCGCCAGCAGCCAAGATCCAGGTATCTCTGGAAACACCATATATTTT. It translates to CASSQDPGISGNTIYF.

The chain is built from TRBV7-6 and TRBJ2-2, with 9 bases identical to TRBD1. This CDR3 contains 15 residues. CDR1 is SGHVS and CDR2 is FNYEAQ in the germline V gene. Germline trimming cut 11 bases from V and 4 bases from J; bases unmatched to any gene: 11. CDR3 in DNA: TGTGCCTCAGGGGACAGGGCTCGAGTCACCGGGGAGCTGTTTTTT. As protein: CASGDRARVTGELFF.

V gene TRBV28 combines with J gene TRBJ2-6, with a possible D match to TRBD1 (5 bases). The germline V and J ends were trimmed by 6 bases and 0 bases, with 21 bases remaining between them. The CDR3 totals 19 residues. Per germline, CDR1 MDHEN and CDR2 SYDVKM. CDR3 in DNA: TGTGCCAGCAGCCCACAATGGGGCTTCCCCTACTCTGGGGCCAACGTCCTGACTTTC. Protein: CASSPQWGFPYSGANVLTF.

The V and J genes are TRBV19 and TRBJ1-2; D is uncertain. Trimming took 3 bases from V and 2 from J, leaving 10 bases between them. The CDR3 length is 14 residues. Germline V lookup: CDR1 LNHDA, CDR2 SQIVND (reference sequence). DNA for the CDR3: TGTGCCAGTAGTATGGGCGGCGGAAACTATGGCTACACCTTC. It encodes CASSMGGGNYGYTF.

CDR3 protein: CASSPVGSRLNTGELFF. CDR3 sequence (DNA): TGTGCCAGCTCACCTGTCGGGTCTAGGTTAAACACCGGGGAGCTGTTTTTT. This chain links TRBV18 with TRBJ2-2; D unclear. Trimming stripped 3 bases from V and 2 bases from J, with 16 bases between. The CDR3 extends over 17 amino acids. Germline V gene lookup returns CDR1 KGHSH and CDR2 LQKENI.

The V and J genes are TRBV19 and TRBJ1-5; maybe TRBD1 (6 bases). V was trimmed by 6 bases and J by 7 bases, leaving 19 bases between them. This CDR3 is 15 amino acids long. Germline lookup yields CDR1 LNHDA and CDR2 SQIVND (reference sequence). The CDR3 region is CASSDVLRGGQPQHF. The CDR3 region has the DNA TGTGCCAGTAGCGACGTCCTCAGGGGCGGACAGCCCCAGCATTTT.

The chain links TRBV7-3 to TRBJ2-2; D is unclear. The germline CDR1 and CDR2 sequences are SGHTA and FQGTGA. The germline V and J ends were trimmed by 3 bases and 4 bases, with 12 bases remaining between them. This CDR3 is 15 amino acids long. CDR3 nucleotide sequence: TGTGCCAGCAGCTTCCGGCAGGTGGCCACCGGGGAGCTGTTTTTT. Translation: CASSFRQVATGELFF. The full variable domain, its missing parts supplied by reference TRBV7-3 and TRBJ2-2, is GAGVSQTPSNKVTEKGKYVELRCDPISGHTALYWYRQSLGQGPEFLIYFQGTGAADDSGLPNDRFFAVRPEGSVSTLKIQRTERGDSAVYLCASSFRQVATGELFFGEGSRLTVL.

The chain joins TRBV7-9 to TRBJ2-2; TRBD2 aligns across 7 bases. Germline V gene sequence: CDR1 SEHNR, CDR2 FQNEAQ (reference sequence). The CDR3 runs 13 residues. Losses at the gene ends were 8 bases for V and 6 bases for J; bases not matched to a gene: 6. CDR3 sequence (DNA): TGTGCCAGCCGCCAGGGAGGGGCCGGGGAGCTGTTTTTT. It specifies CASRQGGAGELFF.

This clone was detected only once. The chain is built from TRBV6-4 and TRBJ1-1; 8 nucleotides match TRBD1. The CDR3 is made up of 20 amino acids. In germline, CDR1 is MRHNA, CDR2 SNTAGT. The V segment lost 2 bases and the J segment 1 base; nucleotides outside the gene matches: 18. Here the CDR3 reads CASSDDRGFEYGRKNTEAFF. For the CDR3, the DNA is TGTGCCAGCAGTGACGACAGGGGTTTTGAGTACGGTCGGAAGAACACTGAAGCTTTCTTT.

CDR3 sequence reads: CASCIQHNEQFF. The CDR3 DNA follows: TGCGCCAGCTGTATACAGCACAATGAGCAGTTCTTC. The chain recombines TRBV23-1 with TRBJ2-1; the D is unclear. TRBV23-1 is an open reading frame whose function is uncertain. The ends were cut back, 8 bases at V and 5 bases at J, with 10 bases in the middle. This CDR3 has 12 residues.

The chain carries TRBV10-3 and TRBJ1-3; tentative D call: TRBD1 (5 bases). CDR1 is ENHRY, CDR2 SYGVKD, per germline. V dropped 0 bases and J dropped 4 bases, with 13 bases sitting between them. The CDR3 length is 16 residues. The CDR3 sequence is CAISESRQGLGNTIYF. The CDR3 DNA reads TGTGCCATCAGTGAGTCCCGGCAGGGTTTGGGAAACACCATATATTTT.

The chain has TRBV27 and TRBJ2-1; 8 nucleotides align to TRBD2. This CDR3 has 17 residues. Germline V gene data show CDR1 as MNHEY and CDR2 as SMNVEV (reference sequence). The V segment lost 3 bases and the J segment 5 bases; nucleotides outside the gene matches: 12. The CDR3 bases are TGTGCCAGCAGTTTTGAATCACGAGCGGGAGCCGACAATGAGCAGTTCTTC. This sequence encodes CASSFESRAGADNEQFF.

This chain connects TRBV28 to TRBJ2-7; 7 bases are shared with TRBD2. V lost 6 bases, J lost 6 bases, and 8 bases stayed unmatched. Germline CDR1 is MDHEN and CDR2 is SYDVKM. The CDR3 covers 13 residues. CDR3 in DNA: TGTGCCAGCAGGAGACTAGCCCCCCCCGAGCAGTACTTC. Its translation is CASRRLAPPEQYF.

The chain recombines TRBV6-6 with TRBJ2-3; possibly TRBD2 for D (5 bases). The ends were cut back, 6 bases at V and 1 base at J, with 11 bases in the middle. Germline loops: CDR1 MNHNY, CDR2 SVGAGI (reference sequence). The CDR3 has 14 residues. CDR3 nucleotides: TGTGCCAGCAGGGACTCCCGTCGCACAGATACGCAGTATTTT. Its translation: CASRDSRRTDTQYF.

CDR3 DNA sequence: TGTGCCAGCAGCTTGGGGGTATGCCGAAAGACCTATGGCTACACCTTC. This sequence encodes CASSLGVCRKTYGYTF. This chain connects TRBV7-7 to TRBJ1-2; D perhaps matches TRBD1 (5 bases). This CDR3 region has 16 residues. Germline V lookup: CDR1 SSHAT, CDR2 FNYEAQ (reference sequence). V lost 3 bases and J lost 4, with 18 bases in between.

The chain links TRBV14 to TRBJ1-3; D remains unclear. Between the trimmed V and J ends, which lost 4 bases and 0 bases, there was a span of 10 bases. The CDR3 runs to 15 residues. The germline V gene encodes CDR1 SGHDN and CDR2 FVKESK. The CDR3 sequence is CASSPLGRSGNTIYF. Written as DNA, the CDR3 is TGTGCCAGCAGCCCCCTGGGCCGCTCTGGAAACACCATATATTTT.

The chain joins TRBV5-1 to TRBJ2-7, with TRBD2 matching 9 bases. This CDR3 has 15 residues. The germline gives CDR1 SGHRS, CDR2 YFSETQ. After removal of 5 bases from V and 1 base from J, the junction contained 7 bases not matched to a gene. The CDR3 bases are TGCGCCAGCAGACCCCTAGCGGGAAGTTCCTACGAGCAGTACTTC. Protein: CASRPLAGSSYEQYF.

This clone has a handful of counts. The chain links TRBV6-1 to TRBJ2-7; D assignment may be TRBD1 or TRBD2 (5 bases each). CDR3 size: 14 residues. Germline CDR1 MNHNS, CDR2 SASEGT. Trimming took off 5 bases at V and 4 bases at J, with 15 bases between the two ends. The CDR3 protein is CASSPGPYIYEQYF. The CDR3 DNA reads TGTGCCAGCAGTCCGGGACCTTATATTTACGAGCAGTACTTC.

This clone came up many times. This chain connects TRBV10-3 to TRBJ2-2; TRBD1 is a possible D gene (6 bases). Trimming shortened V by 4 bases and J by 2 bases, and 14 bases separated the two germline ends. The germline V gene encodes CDR1 ENHRY and CDR2 SYGVKD. The CDR3 totals 16 residues. The CDR3 spells CAISGVPGQNTGELFF. The CDR3 coding sequence is TGTGCCATCAGTGGGGTTCCGGGACAAAACACCGGGGAGCTGTTTTTT.

This clone was detected a few times. The chain combines TRBV15 with TRBJ2-5, with D unresolved. V was pared by 0 bases and J by 2 bases, with 16 bases between. Germline-derived CDR1 and CDR2 are LNHNV and YYDKDF (reference sequence). CDR3 length: 17 amino acids. The CDR3 reads CATSRDRVGIKQETQYF. CDR3 DNA: TGTGCCACCAGCAGAGATCGGGTGGGGATTAAACAAGAGACCCAGTACTTC.

In this sample, this clone turned up a few times. The chain is built from TRBV5-6 and TRBJ2-2; a weak D match, TRBD2 (6 bases). Trimming left V 0 bases short and J 1 base short, with 13 bases between. The CDR3 spans 17 residues. The germline CDR1 and CDR2 sequences are SGHDT and YYEEEE. The CDR3, as DNA: TGTGCCAGCAGCTTGGTAATGTGGGGACTGAACACCGGGGAGCTGTTTTTT. Its protein is CASSLVMWGLNTGELFF.

The rearrangement uses TRBV18 and TRBJ2-1; unclear D gene. Per the germline V gene, CDR1 is KGHSH and CDR2 is LQKENI. With 1 base removed from V and 4 bases from J, the gap between germline ends came to 11 bases. CDR3 size: 15 residues. The CDR3 region has the DNA TGTGCCAGCTCACCACGAAATACTGGTTACAATGAGCAGTTCTTC. It codes for CASSPRNTGYNEQFF. Together with reference TRBV18 and TRBJ2-1, the CDR3 gives the full variable domain: NAGVMQNPRHLVRRRGQEARLRCSPMKGHSHVYWYRQLPEEGLKFMVYLQKENIIDESGMPKERFSAEFPKEGPSILRIQQVVRGDSAAYFCASSPRNTGYNEQFFGPGTRLTVL.

The chain is built from TRBV5-1 and TRBJ2-3; either TRBD1 or TRBD2 may fit D (6 bases each). Looked up from germline, CDR1 is SGHRS and CDR2 is YFSETQ. The CDR3 extends over 15 amino acids. Trimming cost V 7 bases and J 2 bases, with 17 bases left between them. CDR3 protein: CASSPRGETTDTQYF. In DNA, the CDR3 is TGCGCCAGCTCCCCGAGGGGGGAGACCACAGATACGCAGTATTTT.